The rows below give T cell receptor beta chains drawn from one sample of a study of cytotoxic CD8 clonotypes in ibrutinib-treated CLL. The data were produced by immunoSEQ multiplex PCR, yet TCRdb's version contains in-frame clones alone and is incomplete. The data contain around 76,000 clones, over 65% of them seen just once; the ten biggest clones take up approximately 35%. The sequencing used PBMCs, collected after 24 months of ibrutinib treatment. All receptors derive from a human donor with chronic lymphocytic leukemia. Each CDR3 is given with its conserved first and last residue. D genes are given only for firm matches. Some rows mark clone size as missing; the rest say once, few, many or name a class of expanded clone.

TRBV28	TRBJ1-5	NA	NA	TGTGCCAGCTCCCAGTTATCGCCCCAGCATTTT	CASSQLSPQHF
TRBV9	TRBJ2-2	TRBD2	NA	TGTGCCAGCAGCTTGCCGACTAGCGGGAACACCGGGGAGCTGTTTTTT	CASSLPTSGNTGELFF
TRBV18	TRBJ2-7	NA	few	TGTGCCAGCTCAATTACGGACAGCGGCGTCCACGAGCAGTACTTC	CASSITDSGVHEQYF
TRBV4-1	TRBJ2-5	NA	NA	TGCGCCAGCAGCCAAGAGGGGGGTCTAGGGCAAGGGACCCAGTACTTC	CASSQEGGLGQGTQYF
TRBV5-4	TRBJ1-1	NA	few	TGTGCCAGCAGCCTACCGACAGGCGGCATGAACACTGAAGCTTTCTTT	CASSLPTGGMNTEAFF
TRBV5-4	TRBJ2-7	NA	NA	TGTGCCAGCAGTCTAGTCGGACATGCCTCATACGAGCAGTACTTC	CASSLVGHASYEQYF
TRBV28	TRBJ2-6	NA	NA	TGTGCCAGCAGTTTAAGGACTGGGGCCAACGTCCTGACTTTC	CASSLRTGANVLTF
TRBV2	TRBJ2-1	NA	NA	TGTGCCAGCAGGGGGTACAATGAGCAGTTCTTC	CASRGYNEQFF
TRBV11-1	TRBJ2-2	TRBD1	once	TGTGCCAGCAGCTTCGACAGGGCCGTCGGGGAGCTGTTTTTT	CASSFDRAVGELFF
TRBV7-9	TRBJ1-3	NA	NA	TGTGCCAGCAGCTTAGCGTCGGGTTCTGGAAACACCATATATTTT	CASSLASGSGNTIYF
TRBV7-6	TRBJ2-7	TRBD2	NA	TGTGCCAGCAGCCCTGGAGGGACTACCTACGAGCAGTACTTC	CASSPGGTTYEQYF
TRBV28	TRBJ1-2	NA	NA	TGTGCCAGCAGTTTAGGGGGAATCTACTATGGCTACACCTTC	CASSLGGIYYGYTF
TRBV7-9	TRBJ1-2	TRBD1	NA	TGTGCCAGCAGCTTCAACAGGGGTGGCTACACCTTC	CASSFNRGGYTF
TRBV6-5	TRBJ1-2	NA	once	TGTGCCAGCAGTTACTCAACAGGGTTCAATAACTATGGCTACACCTTC	CASSYSTGFNNYGYTF
TRBV25-1	TRBJ2-7	NA	few	TGTGCCAGCAGTGCAAAAGGAATCCACGAGCAGTACTTC	CASSAKGIHEQYF
TRBV5-4	TRBJ2-7	TRBD2	NA	TGTGCCAGCAGCTCCAGACTAGCGGGAGTAATGTACGAGCAGTACTTC	CASSSRLAGVMYEQYF
TRBV25-1	TRBJ2-2	NA	NA	TGTGCCAGCAGTGATGGACCGGGGCCAGCCGGGGAGCTGTTTTTT	CASSDGPGPAGELFF
TRBV5-1	TRBJ2-7	TRBD2	few	TGCGCCAGCAGCTTGGAGACTAGCGGGAGTGGCGAGCAGTACTTC	CASSLETSGSGEQYF
TRBV29-1	TRBJ2-7	NA	NA	TGCAGCGTTGGAGGGACTCATCTCGACGAGCAGTACTTC	CSVGGTHLDEQYF
TRBV6-1	TRBJ1-5	NA	NA	TGTGCCAGCAGTGAATCATGGGGACGCAATCAGCCCCAGCATTTT	CASSESWGRNQPQHF
TRBV5-4	TRBJ2-7	TRBD2	NA	TGTGCCAGCAGCCGGCGGACTAGCGGGAGTGTGGAAGAGCAGTACTTC	CASSRRTSGSVEEQYF
TRBV29-1	TRBJ2-3	NA	NA	TGCAGCGTTTTGGGGGGCGCTTATACGCAGTATTTT	CSVLGGAYTQYF
TRBV6-1	TRBJ2-1	NA	NA	TGTGCCAGCAGTGAACTTAACAATGAGCAGTTCTTC	CASSELNNEQFF
TRBV5-1	TRBJ1-4	NA	NA	TGCGCCAGCAGCTTGCAATCCGGGGGCATAGAAAAACTGTTTTTT	CASSLQSGGIEKLFF
TRBV19	TRBJ2-7	TRBD1	NA	TGTGCCAGTAGTGCCCCAGGGGGCGCAAGCCGTGAACGGCAGTACTTC	CASSAPGGASRERQYF
TRBV18	TRBJ1-1	NA	NA	TGTGCCAGCTCACCCAACGACGGGGACACTGAAGCTTTCTTT	CASSPNDGDTEAFF
TRBV28	TRBJ2-7	TRBD2	NA	TGTGCCAGCAGCTCGACTAGCGCCGAGCAGTACTTC	CASSSTSAEQYF
TRBV9	TRBJ2-1	TRBD1	NA	TGTGCCAGCAGTTCAGGGGACAGTCTTTCGGGTGAGCAGTTCTTC	CASSSGDSLSGEQFF
TRBV4-2	TRBJ2-7	TRBD2	once	TGTGCCAGCAGCCGAGGACTAGCGGGAGTAGTCTACGAGCAGTACTTC	CASSRGLAGVVYEQYF
TRBV28	TRBJ1-1	TRBD1	few	TGTGCCAGCAGCAGGGACAGACAAGCTTTCTTT	CASSRDRQAFF
TRBV7-3	TRBJ2-2	NA	NA	TGTGCCAGCAGCTTAGGGGCAGTCACCGGGGAGCTGTTTTTT	CASSLGAVTGELFF
TRBV6-5	TRBJ2-3	NA	NA	TGTGCCAGCATCGACCCAAACACAGATACGCAGTATTTT	CASIDPNTDTQYF
TRBV28	TRBJ2-5	NA	once	TGTGCCAGCAGTTTTTTTAGAGGAACAGGGTTTGGAGAGACCCAGTACTTC	CASSFFRGTGFGETQYF
TRBV30	TRBJ2-7	NA	NA	TGTGCCTGGAGTAACAGGGATCGGGCAGTGAACTTC	CAWSNRDRAVNF
TRBV28	TRBJ2-5	NA	NA	TGTGCCAGCAGTCACGTGGGGGGATGGGAGACCCAGTACTTC	CASSHVGGWETQYF
TRBV2	TRBJ1-2	TRBD1	NA	TGTGCCAGCAGTGTAGGGCAGGGGGCGCTTGGCTACACCTTC	CASSVGQGALGYTF
TRBV2	TRBJ2-3	TRBD1	NA	TGTGCCAGCAGTGACGACAGGGGGATCGCAGATACGCAGTATTTT	CASSDDRGIADTQYF
TRBV4-3	TRBJ1-2	NA	NA	TGCGCCAGCAGAGACGACGACTATGGCTACACCTTC	CASRDDDYGYTF
TRBV18	TRBJ1-4	NA	NA	TGTGCCAGCTCACCACTGGGCCGGGGTGAAAAACTGTTTTTT	CASSPLGRGEKLFF
TRBV28	TRBJ2-3	TRBD2	NA	TGTGCCAGCAGTTTAGGACTAGTCAAGCCGGATTTT	CASSLGLVKPDF
TRBV18	TRBJ2-1	NA	once	TGTGCCAGCTCACCCTACGAAGGTAGGGCAGGGGGGAAAAATGAGCAGTTCTTC	CASSPYEGRAGGKNEQFF
TRBV5-4	TRBJ2-7	NA	NA	TGTGCCAGCAGCCGTCCTGGGAGGACCTACGAGCAGTACTTC	CASSRPGRTYEQYF
TRBV5-1	TRBJ1-1	NA	NA	TGCGCCAGCAGCTCAGGACAGCTGAACACTGAAGCTTTCTTT	CASSSGQLNTEAFF
TRBV10-3	TRBJ2-2	NA	NA	TGTGCCATCAGTGAGTCGAAACAGCTGTCCGGGGAGCTGTTTTTT	CAISESKQLSGELFF
TRBV2	TRBJ2-7	NA	NA	TGTGCCAGTAGGCTGGACAGAACCTCCTACGAGCAGTACTTC	CASRLDRTSYEQYF
TRBV29-1	TRBJ1-3	NA	NA	TGCAGCGGGGCCGGGGGCTCTGGAAACACCATATATTTT	CSGAGGSGNTIYF
TRBV28	TRBJ1-4	NA	NA	TGTGCCAGCAGCCCTACAGCCCGCCTCAATGAAAAACTGTTTTTT	CASSPTARLNEKLFF